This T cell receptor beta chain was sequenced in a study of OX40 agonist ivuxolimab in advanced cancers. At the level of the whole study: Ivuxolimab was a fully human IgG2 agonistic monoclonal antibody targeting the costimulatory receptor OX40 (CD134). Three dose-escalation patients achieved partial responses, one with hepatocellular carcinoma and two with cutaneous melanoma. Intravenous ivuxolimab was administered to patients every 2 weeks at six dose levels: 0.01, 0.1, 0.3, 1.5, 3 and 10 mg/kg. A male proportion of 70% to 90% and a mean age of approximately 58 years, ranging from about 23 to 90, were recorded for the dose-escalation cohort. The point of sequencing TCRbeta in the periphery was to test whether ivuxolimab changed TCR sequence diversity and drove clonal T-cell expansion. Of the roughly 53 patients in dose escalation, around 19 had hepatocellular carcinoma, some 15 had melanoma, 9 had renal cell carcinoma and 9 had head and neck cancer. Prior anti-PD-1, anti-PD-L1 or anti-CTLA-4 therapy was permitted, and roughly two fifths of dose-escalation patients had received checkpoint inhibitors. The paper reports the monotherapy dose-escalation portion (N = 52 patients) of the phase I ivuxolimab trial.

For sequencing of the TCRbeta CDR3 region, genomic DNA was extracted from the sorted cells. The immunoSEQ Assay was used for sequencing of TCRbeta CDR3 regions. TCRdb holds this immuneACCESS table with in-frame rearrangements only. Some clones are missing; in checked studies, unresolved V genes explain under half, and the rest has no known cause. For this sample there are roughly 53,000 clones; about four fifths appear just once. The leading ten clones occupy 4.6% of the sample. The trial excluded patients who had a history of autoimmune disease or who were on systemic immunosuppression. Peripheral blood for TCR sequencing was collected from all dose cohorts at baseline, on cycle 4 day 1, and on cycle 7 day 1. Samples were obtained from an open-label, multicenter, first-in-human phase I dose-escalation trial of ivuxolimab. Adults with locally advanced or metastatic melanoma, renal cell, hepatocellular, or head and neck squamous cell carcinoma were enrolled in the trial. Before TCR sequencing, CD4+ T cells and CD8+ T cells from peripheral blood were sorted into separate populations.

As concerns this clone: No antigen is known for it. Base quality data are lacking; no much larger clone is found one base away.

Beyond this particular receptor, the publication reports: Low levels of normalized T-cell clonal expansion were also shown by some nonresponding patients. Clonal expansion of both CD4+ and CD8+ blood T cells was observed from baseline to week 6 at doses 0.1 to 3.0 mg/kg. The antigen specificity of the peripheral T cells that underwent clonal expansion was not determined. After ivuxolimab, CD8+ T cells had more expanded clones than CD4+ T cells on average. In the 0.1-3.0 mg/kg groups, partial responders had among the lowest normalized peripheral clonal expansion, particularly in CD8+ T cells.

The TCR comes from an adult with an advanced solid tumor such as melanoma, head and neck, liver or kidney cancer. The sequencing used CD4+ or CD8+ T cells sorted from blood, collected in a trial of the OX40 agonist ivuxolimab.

The CDR3 corresponds to CATSRTRVSDTQYF. The nucleotides read TGTGCCACCAGCAGAACCCGGGTCTCAGATACGCAGTATTTT. The rearrangement joined TRBV15 to TRBJ2-3, with the D gene not clear enough to name. V gives up 2 bases and J gives up 4 bases, and the segment between their germline ends measures 10 bases. The CDR3 measures 14 amino acids from cysteine to phenylalanine. The only DNA kept is the CDR3, 42 bases in frame from the first base. The germline V gene (reference sequence) gives CDR1 as LNHNV and CDR2 as YYDKDF.